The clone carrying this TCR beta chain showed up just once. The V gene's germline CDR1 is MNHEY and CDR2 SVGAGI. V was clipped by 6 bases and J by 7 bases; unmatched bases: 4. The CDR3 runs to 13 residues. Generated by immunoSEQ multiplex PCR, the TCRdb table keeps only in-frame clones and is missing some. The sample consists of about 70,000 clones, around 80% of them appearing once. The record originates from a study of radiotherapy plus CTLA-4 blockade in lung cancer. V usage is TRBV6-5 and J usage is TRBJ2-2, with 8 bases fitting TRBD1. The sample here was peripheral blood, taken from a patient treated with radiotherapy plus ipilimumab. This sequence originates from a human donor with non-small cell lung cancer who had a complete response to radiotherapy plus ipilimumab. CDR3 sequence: CASSRQGLGELFF. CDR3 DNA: TGTGCCAGCAGCCGACAGGGGCTCGGGGAGCTGTTTTTT.